A single sample gave rise to the 7 T cell receptor beta chains below, sequenced in a study of patients and donors after allogeneic stem cell transplantation. Using its own MiXCR run on the RT-PCR reads, TCRdb lists one record per CDR3 protein. The sample contains around 150,000 distinct CDR3 sequences, approximately 30% of which appear only once. Sequenced: blood, either unsorted or a sorted T cell fraction (not recorded which). These receptors all come from a human donor who was either an allogeneic HSCT recipient or a stem cell or donor lymphocyte infusion donor (not recorded which). It is not recorded whose cells these are; they may come from a transplant donor.

Many counts were recorded for this clonotype. The chain recombines TRBV20-1 with TRBJ1-1; D may be TRBD1 (5 bases). V was clipped by 1 base and J by 2 bases, with 14 bases between them. Germline loops: CDR1 DFQATT, CDR2 SNEGSKA (reference sequence). The length of the CDR3 is 15 residues. The CDR3 DNA reads TGCAGTGCTAGAGGGGGCTCTGTGAAAAACACTGAAGCTTTCTTT. Amino acid sequence: CSARGGSVKNTEAFF.

The rearrangement uses TRBV12-3 or TRBV12-4 and TRBJ2-5; 8 positions match TRBD2. This CDR3 is 15 amino acids long. V shed 7 bases and J 5 bases; nucleotides not matched to a gene: 12. As DNA, the CDR3 is TGTGCCAGCACCTGGGGCGGGAGGAAGCCTGAGACCCAGTACTTC. Its protein is CASTWGGRKPETQYF.

This clonotype came up a few times. The gene calls are TRBV7-2 and TRBJ2-2, with a possible D match to TRBD1 (6 bases). The germline gives CDR1 SGHTA, CDR2 FQGNSA. CDR3 length: 14 amino acids. Trimming took off 2 bases at V and 7 bases at J, with 11 bases between the two ends. CDR3 amino acids: CASSLPQGFGELFF. CDR3 DNA: TGTGCCAGCAGCTTACCCCAGGGGTTCGGGGAGCTGTTTTTT.

This clonotype has more than one count but fewer than ten. The chain links TRBV4-3 to TRBJ2-2; a possible D gene is TRBD1 (6 bases). The ends were cut back, 4 bases at V and 5 bases at J, with 14 bases in the middle. There are 15 residues in the CDR3. CDR1 is LGHNA and CDR2 is YSLEER in the germline V gene. The CDR3: CASSPSGQRTGELFF. The CDR3 nucleotides read TGCGCCAGCAGCCCTTCCGGACAGAGAACCGGGGAGCTGTTTTTT.

V is TRBV27 and J is TRBJ2-2; D unresolved. The CDR3 is made up of 13 amino acids. Trimming cost V 2 bases and J 6 bases, with 7 bases left between them. The germline V gene has CDR1 MNHEY and CDR2 SMNVEV (reference sequence). This CDR3 is CASSLTTAGELFF. In DNA form, the CDR3 reads TGTGCCAGCAGTTTAACGACTGCCGGGGAGCTGTTTTTT.

This clonotype has ten or more counts. J is TRBJ1-5 and V is TRBV20-1, with D uncertain. V was trimmed by 0 bases and J by 0 bases, leaving 15 bases between them. The CDR3 has 17 residues. Germline V CDR1 and CDR2: DFQATT, SNEGSKA (reference sequence). The CDR3 is CSARDGVGGYSNQPQHF. The CDR3 DNA reads TGCAGTGCTAGAGATGGGGTGGGTGGGTATAGCAATCAGCCCCAGCATTTT.

This chain links TRBV7-9 with TRBJ1-6; possibly TRBD1 for D (6 bases). The CDR3 totals 17 residues. Trimming took 4 bases from V and 2 from J, leaving 15 bases between them. Germline V gene sequence: CDR1 SEHNR, CDR2 FQNEAQ (reference sequence). The DNA for the CDR3 is TGTGCCAGCAGCTCTCCCCCAGGGGACACCTATAATTCACCCCTCCACTTT. It yields the protein CASSSPPGDTYNSPLHF.